This TCR beta chain was found in a study of neoadjuvant anti-PD-1 for oral cavity cancer. Most PBMC samples had about 520 ng input DNA in six replicates. Measured with immunoSEQ multiplex PCR; TCRdb has only the in-frame clones, and not every one. The sample has about 61,000 clones; approximately 79% are singletons. The CDR3 runs 15 residues. Germline CDR1 is SGHVS and CDR2 is FNYEAQ. V was pared by 5 bases and J by 0 bases, with 11 bases between. This chain links TRBV7-6 with TRBJ1-5; no reliable D call. The origin of this receptor is a person between 40 and 85 years old with oral cavity squamous cell carcinoma. The input for sequencing was PBMCs, taken before nivolumab (anti-PD-1) treatment. In nucleotides, the CDR3 is TGTGCCAGCAGCCCTTACATCAATAGCAATCAGCCCCAGCATTTT. Protein: CASSPYINSNQPQHF. Variable domain in full (rest from reference TRBV7-6 and TRBJ1-5): GAGVSQSPRYKVTKRGQDVALRCDPISGHVSLYWYRQALGQGPEFLTYFNYEAQQDKSGLPNDRFSAERPEGSISTLTIQRTEQRDSAMYRCASSPYINSNQPQHFGDGTRLSIL.